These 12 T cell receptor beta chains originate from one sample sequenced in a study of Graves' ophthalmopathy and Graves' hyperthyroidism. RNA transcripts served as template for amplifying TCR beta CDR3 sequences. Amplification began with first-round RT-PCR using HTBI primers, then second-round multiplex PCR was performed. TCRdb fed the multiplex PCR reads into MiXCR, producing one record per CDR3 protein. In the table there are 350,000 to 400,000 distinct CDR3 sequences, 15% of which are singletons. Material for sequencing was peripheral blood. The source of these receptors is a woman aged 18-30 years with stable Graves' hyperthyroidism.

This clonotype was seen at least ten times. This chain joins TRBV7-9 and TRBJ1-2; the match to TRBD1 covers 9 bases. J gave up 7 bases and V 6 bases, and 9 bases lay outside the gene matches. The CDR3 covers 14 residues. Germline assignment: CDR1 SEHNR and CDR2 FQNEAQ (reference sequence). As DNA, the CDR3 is TGTGCCAGCAGACAGGGGGCGATTCTTGGTGGCTACACCTTC. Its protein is CASRQGAILGGYTF.

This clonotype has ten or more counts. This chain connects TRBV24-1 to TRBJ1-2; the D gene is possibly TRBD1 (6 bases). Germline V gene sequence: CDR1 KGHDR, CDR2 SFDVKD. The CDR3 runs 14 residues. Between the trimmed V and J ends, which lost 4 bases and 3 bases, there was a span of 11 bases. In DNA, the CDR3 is TGTGCCACCAGTGACCCGGGACACTACTATGGCTACACCTTC. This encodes CATSDPGHYYGYTF.

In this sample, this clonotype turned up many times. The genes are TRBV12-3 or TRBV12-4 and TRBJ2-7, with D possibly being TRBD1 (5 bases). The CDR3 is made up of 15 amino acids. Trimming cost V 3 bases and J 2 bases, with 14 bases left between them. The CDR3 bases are TGTGCCAGCAGTTTTGGAAGGGGCTCAACCTACGAGCAGTACTTC. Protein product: CASSFGRGSTYEQYF.

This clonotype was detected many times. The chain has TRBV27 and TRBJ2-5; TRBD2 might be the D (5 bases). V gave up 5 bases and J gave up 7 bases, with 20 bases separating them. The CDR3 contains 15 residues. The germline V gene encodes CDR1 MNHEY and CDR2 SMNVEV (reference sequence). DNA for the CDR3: TGTGCCAGCAGTGCAGGAGCGGAGCGTCCAGTGACCCAGTACTTC. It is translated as CASSAGAERPVTQYF.

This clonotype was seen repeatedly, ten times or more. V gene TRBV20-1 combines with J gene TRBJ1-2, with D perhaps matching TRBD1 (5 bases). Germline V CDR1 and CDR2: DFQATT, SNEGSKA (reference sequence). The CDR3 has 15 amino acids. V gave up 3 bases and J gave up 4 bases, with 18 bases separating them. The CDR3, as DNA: TGCAGTGCTAGTAGAGGGGACGGAACAACCTATGGCTACACCTTC. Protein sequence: CSASRGDGTTYGYTF.

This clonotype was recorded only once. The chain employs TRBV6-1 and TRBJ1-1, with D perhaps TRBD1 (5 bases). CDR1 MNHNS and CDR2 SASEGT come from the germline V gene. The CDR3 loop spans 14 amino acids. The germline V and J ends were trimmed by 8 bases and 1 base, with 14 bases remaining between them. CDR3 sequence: CASANRFSNTEAFF. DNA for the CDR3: TGTGCCAGCGCTAACAGGTTCTCGAACACTGAAGCTTTCTTT.

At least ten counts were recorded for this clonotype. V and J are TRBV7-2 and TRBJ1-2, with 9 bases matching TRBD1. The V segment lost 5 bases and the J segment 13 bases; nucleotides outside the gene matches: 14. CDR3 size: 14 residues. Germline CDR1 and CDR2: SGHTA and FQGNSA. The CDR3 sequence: CASSLQRGQGKRTF. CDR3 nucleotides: TGTGCCAGCAGCCTCCAACGGGGACAGGGAAAACGCACCTTC.

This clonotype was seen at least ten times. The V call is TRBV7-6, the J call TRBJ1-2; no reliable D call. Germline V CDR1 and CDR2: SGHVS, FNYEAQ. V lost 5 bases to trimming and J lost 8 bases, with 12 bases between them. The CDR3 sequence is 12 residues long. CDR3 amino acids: CASSPAGVGYTF. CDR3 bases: TGTGCCAGCAGCCCCGCCGGCGTGGGCTACACCTTC.

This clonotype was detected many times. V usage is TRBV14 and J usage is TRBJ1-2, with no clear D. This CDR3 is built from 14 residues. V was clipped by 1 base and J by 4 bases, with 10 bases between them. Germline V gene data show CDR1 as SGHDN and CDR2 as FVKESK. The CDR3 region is CASSQALGGYGYTF. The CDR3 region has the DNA TGTGCCAGCAGCCAAGCGTTGGGTGGCTATGGCTACACCTTC. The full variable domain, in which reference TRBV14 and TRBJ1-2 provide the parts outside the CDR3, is EAGVTQFPSHSVIEKGQTVTLRCDPISGHDNLYWYRRVMGKEIKFLLHFVKESKQDESGMPNNRFLAERTGGTYSTLKVQPAELEDSGVYFCASSQALGGYGYTFGSGTRLTVV.

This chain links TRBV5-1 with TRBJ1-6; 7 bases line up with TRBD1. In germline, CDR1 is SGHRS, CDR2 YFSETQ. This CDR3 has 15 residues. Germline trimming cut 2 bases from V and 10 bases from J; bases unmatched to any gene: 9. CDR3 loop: CASSFRQGRGSPLHF. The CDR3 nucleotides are TGCGCCAGCAGCTTCCGACAGGGCCGAGGGTCACCCCTCCACTTT.

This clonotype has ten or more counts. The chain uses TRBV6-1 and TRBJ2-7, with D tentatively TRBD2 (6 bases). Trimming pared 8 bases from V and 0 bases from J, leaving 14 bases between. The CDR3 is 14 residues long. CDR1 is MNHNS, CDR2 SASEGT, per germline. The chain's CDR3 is CASSGLPSSYEQYF. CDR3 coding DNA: TGTGCCAGCTCGGGACTCCCAAGCTCCTACGAGCAGTACTTC.

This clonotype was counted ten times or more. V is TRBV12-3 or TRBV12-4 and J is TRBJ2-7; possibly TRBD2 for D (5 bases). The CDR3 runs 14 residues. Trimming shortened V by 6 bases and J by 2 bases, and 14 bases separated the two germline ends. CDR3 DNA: TGTGCCAGCAGCCGACTATATGCCCCCTACGAGCAGTACTTC. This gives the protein CASSRLYAPYEQYF.